A single sample is the source of the 14 T cell receptor beta chains below, sequenced in a study of shared clonotypes between healthy human individuals (TCRdb year 2020). Libraries were made using the immunoSEQ multiplex PCR assay. TCRdb mirrors the immuneACCESS table, restricted to in-frame sequences. Some clones are absent from its copies; in checked studies, under half trace to an unresolved V gene, and the reason for the others is unknown. For this sample the table gives millions of clones, of which 85% to 95% were detected only once. The ten largest clones capture approximately 0.4% of the sample. The sequenced sample was naive CD4+ T cells from PBMCs. What the cell subset or site label conveys for this sample: CD45RA+ positively selected. Receptors were obtained from a man younger than 30 in good health. Some clones in this sample may be carry-over from other donors' samples.

About this clone: In the same sample, other DNA sequences code for this CDR3. The chain employs TRBV6-6 and TRBJ1-5; 12 nucleotides agree with TRBD1. The CDR3 consists of 15 residues. Germline CDR1 is MNHNY and CDR2 is SVGAGI (reference sequence). The V and J ends lost 2 bases and 6 bases, in that order; junction bases with no gene match: 2. CDR3 DNA sequence: TGTGCCAGCAGTTACCCGGGACAGGGGGCTCAGCCCCAGCATTTT. Translated: CASSYPGQGAQPQHF.

The chain joins TRBV5-1 to TRBJ1-2, with TRBD1 matching over 7 bases. Trimming took 8 bases from V and 5 from J; bases not matched to a gene: 12. The V gene's germline CDR1 is SGHRS and CDR2 YFSETQ. There are 14 residues in the CDR3. CDR3 coding DNA: TGCGCCAGTGTACAGGGGCCAAACTCATATGGCTACACCTTC. The encoded protein is CASVQGPNSYGYTF.

The rearrangement joins TRBV7-6 to TRBJ2-7; D remains ambiguous. V dropped 0 bases and J dropped 4 bases, with 10 bases sitting between them. This CDR3 has 14 amino acids. Germline assignment: CDR1 SGHVS and CDR2 FNYEAQ. The CDR3 region is CASSLAQSDYEQYF. The CDR3 coding sequence is TGTGCCAGCAGCTTAGCCCAGAGTGATTACGAGCAGTACTTC.

The J gene is TRBJ1-5, the V gene TRBV19, with D possibly matching TRBD1 (5 bases). The CDR3 is made up of 14 amino acids. Per the germline V gene, CDR1 is LNHDA and CDR2 is SQIVND (reference sequence). The V end was cut by 4 bases, the J end by 9 bases, with 16 bases between. The CDR3 here is CASSTGRDSGPQHF. CDR3 coding DNA: TGTGCCAGTAGTACGGGACGGGACTCTGGGCCCCAGCATTTT.

The chain has TRBV5-1 and TRBJ1-1; TRBD1 is a possible D gene (5 bases). This CDR3 region has 15 residues. V lost 3 bases and J lost 4, with 16 bases in between. From germline, CDR1 is SGHRS and CDR2 YFSETQ. CDR3 DNA sequence: TGCGCCAGCAGCTCCGACGTTACGGGGGGCACTGAAGCTTTCTTT. Protein sequence: CASSSDVTGGTEAFF.

This chain uses TRBV5-1 with TRBJ2-1; TRBD2 aligns across 7 bases. CDR3 size: 13 residues. From germline, CDR1 is SGHRS and CDR2 YFSETQ. Trimming at V came to 2 bases and at J to 8 bases, leaving 4 bases not matched to a gene. CDR3 sequence: CASSFQSGDEQFF. DNA of the CDR3: TGCGCCAGCAGCTTCCAGAGCGGGGATGAGCAGTTCTTC.

V gene TRBV5-1 combines with J gene TRBJ2-5, with 8 nucleotides matching TRBD2. Per germline, CDR1 SGHRS and CDR2 YFSETQ. The CDR3 has 15 amino acids. Unmatched junction bases numbered 10, after V lost 4 bases and J lost 5 bases. The chain's CDR3 is CASSQAAGVGETQYF. In nucleotides, the CDR3 is TGCGCCAGCAGCCAGGCAGCGGGAGTGGGTGAGACCCAGTACTTC.

This clone has a single count. The chain recombines TRBV19 with TRBJ2-3, with D possibly matching TRBD1 (6 bases). With 7 bases removed from V and 2 bases from J, the gap between germline ends came to 10 bases. The CDR3 consists of 13 residues. Per the germline V gene, CDR1 is LNHDA and CDR2 is SQIVND (reference sequence). The CDR3 DNA is TGTGCCAGTAAGGACAGAGCCACAGATACGCAGTATTTT. Translated: CASKDRATDTQYF.

This sequence joins TRBV30 and TRBJ1-6; D not resolved. Trimming stripped 6 bases from V and 7 bases from J, with 10 bases between. Germline-derived CDR1 and CDR2 are GTSNPN and SVGIG (reference sequence). The CDR3 has 12 residues. For the CDR3, the DNA is TGTGCCTGCCAAGGACCGAATTCACCCCTCCACTTT. Encoded protein: CACQGPNSPLHF.

The rearrangement joins TRBV7-9 to TRBJ2-2; 9 bases align to TRBD2. V was pared by 2 bases and J by 0 bases, with 4 bases of the junction left unmatched. The germline CDR1 and CDR2 sequences are SEHNR and FQNEAQ (reference sequence). This CDR3 comprises 17 residues. The CDR3 region is CASSLSGLASNTGELFF. The CDR3 region has the DNA TGTGCCAGCAGCTTATCAGGACTAGCGTCGAACACCGGGGAGCTGTTTTTT.

CDR3: CASSPRGRAHGYTF. CDR3 coding DNA: TGTGCCAGCAGCCCCCGAGGCAGGGCCCATGGCTACACCTTC. This sequence joins TRBV6-1 and TRBJ1-2, with D maybe TRBD1 (5 bases). The CDR3 contains 14 residues. In germline, CDR1 is MNHNS, CDR2 SASEGT. V gave up 6 bases and J gave up 6 bases, with 17 bases separating them.

The V call is TRBV7-3, the J call TRBJ2-1, with a possible D match to TRBD2 (6 bases). The V end was cut by 2 bases, the J end by 5 bases, with 13 bases between. The CDR3 runs to 15 residues. Germline V gene sequence: CDR1 SGHTA, CDR2 FQGTGA. The CDR3 sequence: CASSLWASANNEQFF. DNA for the CDR3: TGTGCCAGCAGCTTATGGGCTAGCGCCAACAATGAGCAGTTCTTC.

The chain uses TRBV28 and TRBJ2-7; 9 nucleotides line up with TRBD2. Germline V gene data show CDR1 as MDHEN and CDR2 as SYDVKM. The CDR3 consists of 13 residues. The CDR3 sequence is CAARLREGNEQYF. The CDR3 region has the DNA TGTGCTGCACGCCTGCGGGAGGGGAACGAGCAGTACTTC. Full variable domain (outside the CDR3, taken from reference TRBV28 and TRBJ2-7): DVKVTQSSRYLVKRTGEKVFLECVQDMDHENMFWYRQDPGLGLRLIYFSYDVKMKEKGDIPEGYSVSREKKERFSLILESASTNQTSMYLCAARLREGNEQYFGPGTRLTVT.

The chain combines TRBV19 with TRBJ2-2, with D maybe TRBD2 (6 bases). Trimming removed 1 base at V and 4 bases at J, with 10 bases between. The germline V gene has CDR1 LNHDA and CDR2 SQIVND (reference sequence). CDR3 length: 15 residues. The CDR3 DNA follows: TGTGCCAGTAGTATAGCGGGAGCAGCCACCGGGGAGCTGTTTTTT. It translates to CASSIAGAATGELFF.